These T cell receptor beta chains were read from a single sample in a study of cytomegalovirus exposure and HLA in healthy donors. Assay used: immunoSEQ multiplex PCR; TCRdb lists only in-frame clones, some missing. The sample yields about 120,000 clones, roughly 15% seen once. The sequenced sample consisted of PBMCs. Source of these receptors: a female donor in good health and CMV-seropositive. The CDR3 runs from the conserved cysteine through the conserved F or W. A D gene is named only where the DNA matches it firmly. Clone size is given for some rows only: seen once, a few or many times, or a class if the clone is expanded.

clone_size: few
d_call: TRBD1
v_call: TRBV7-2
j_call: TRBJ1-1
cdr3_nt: TGTGCCAGCAGCCTTCGACAGGGGACTGAAGCTTTCTTT
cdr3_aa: CASSLRQGTEAFF

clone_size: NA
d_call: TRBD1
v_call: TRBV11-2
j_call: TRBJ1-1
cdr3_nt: TGTGCCAGCAGCAAGAGACAGGGGTCAAACTCCATGAACACTGAAGCTTTCTTT
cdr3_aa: CASSKRQGSNSMNTEAFF

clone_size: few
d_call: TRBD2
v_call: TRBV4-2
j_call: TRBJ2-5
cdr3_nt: TGTGCCAGCAGCCAAGATGGGACTAGCGGGAGAAAGACCCAGTACTTC
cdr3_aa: CASSQDGTSGRKTQYF

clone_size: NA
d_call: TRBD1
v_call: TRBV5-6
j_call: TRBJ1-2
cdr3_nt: TGTGCCAGCAGCTTACGCGGGACAGGGTCTAACTATGGCTACACCTTC
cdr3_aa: CASSLRGTGSNYGYTF

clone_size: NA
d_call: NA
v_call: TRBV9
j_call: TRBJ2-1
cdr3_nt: TGTGCCAGCAGCGTAGCACTTAGCGCTAGCTACAATGAGCAGTTCTTC
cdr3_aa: CASSVALSASYNEQFF

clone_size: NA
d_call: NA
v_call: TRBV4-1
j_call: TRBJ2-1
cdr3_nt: TGCGCCAGCAGCCAAGAGCTAGTCCGCCCCAATGAGCAGTTCTTC
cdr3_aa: CASSQELVRPNEQFF

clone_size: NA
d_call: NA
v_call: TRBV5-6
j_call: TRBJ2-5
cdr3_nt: TGTGCCAGCAGCTCCGTGGAGAAGACCCAGTACTTC
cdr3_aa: CASSSVEKTQYF

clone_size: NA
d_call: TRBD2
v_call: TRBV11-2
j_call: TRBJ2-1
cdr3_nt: TGTGCCAGCAGCCGAAAGGGACTAGCGGGGGGGCCCGCCCTGGAGCAGTTCTTC
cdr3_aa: CASSRKGLAGGPALEQFF

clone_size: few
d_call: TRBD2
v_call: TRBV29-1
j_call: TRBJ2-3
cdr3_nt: TGCAGCGTCCTAGCGGGAGGGTCCACAGATACGCAGTATTTT
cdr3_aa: CSVLAGGSTDTQYF

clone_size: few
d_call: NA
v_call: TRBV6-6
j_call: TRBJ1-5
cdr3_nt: TGTGCCAGCAGTGCCACCCCGCCCGGGAGCAATCAGCCCCAGCATTTT
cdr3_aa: CASSATPPGSNQPQHF

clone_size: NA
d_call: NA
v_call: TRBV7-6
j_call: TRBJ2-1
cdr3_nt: TGTGCCAGCAGCTTAGCCCGAACGGGGACTGGATATGAGCAGTTCTTC
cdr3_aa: CASSLARTGTGYEQFF

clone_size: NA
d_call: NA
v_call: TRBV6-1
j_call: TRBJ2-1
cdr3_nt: TGTGCCAGCAGCCTTCGGGCCTACAATGAGCAGTTCTTC
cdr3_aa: CASSLRAYNEQFF

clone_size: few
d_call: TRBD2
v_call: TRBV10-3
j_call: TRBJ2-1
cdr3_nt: TGTGCCATCAGTCTGATAGCGGGGAGCTCCTACAATGAGCAGTTCTTC
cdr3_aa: CAISLIAGSSYNEQFF

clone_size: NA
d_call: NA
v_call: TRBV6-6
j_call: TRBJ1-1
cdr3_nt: TGTGCCAGCAGTTACACCACAGAGAACACTGAAGCTTTCTTT
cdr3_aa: CASSYTTENTEAFF

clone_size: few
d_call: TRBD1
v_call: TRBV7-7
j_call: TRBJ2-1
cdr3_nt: TGTGCTAGCAGCCAAATGGGACAGGGGAACAATGAGCAGTTCTTC
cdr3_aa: CASSQMGQGNNEQFF

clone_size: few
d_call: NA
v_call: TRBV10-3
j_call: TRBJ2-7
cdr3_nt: TGTGCCATCAGCAGAGCCCCGGACAGCTACGAGCAGTACTTC
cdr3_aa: CAISRAPDSYEQYF

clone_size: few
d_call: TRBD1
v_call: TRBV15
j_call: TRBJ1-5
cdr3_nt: TGTGCCACCAGCAAAGGACAGGGCGGCAATCAGCCCCAGCATTTT
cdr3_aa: CATSKGQGGNQPQHF

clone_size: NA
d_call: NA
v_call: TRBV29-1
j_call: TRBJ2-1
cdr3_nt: TGCAGCGTTGAGAACAGGGCCTCCTACAATGAGCAGTTCTTC
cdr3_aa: CSVENRASYNEQFF

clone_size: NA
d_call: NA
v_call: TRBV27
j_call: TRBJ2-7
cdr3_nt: TGTGCCAGCACCCCGTCCGGAGGTGTTCGTGAGCAGTACTTC
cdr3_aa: CASTPSGGVREQYF

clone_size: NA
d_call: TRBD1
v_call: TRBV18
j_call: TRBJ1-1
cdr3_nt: TGTGCCAGCTCACCACTTCCTAATCGACAGGGGGGATGGGCTTTCTTT
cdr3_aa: CASSPLPNRQGGWAFF

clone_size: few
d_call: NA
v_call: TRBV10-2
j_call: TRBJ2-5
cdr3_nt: TGCGCCAGCAGTGAGCAGAGGGTCTCAGAGACCCAGTACTTC
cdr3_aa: CASSEQRVSETQYF

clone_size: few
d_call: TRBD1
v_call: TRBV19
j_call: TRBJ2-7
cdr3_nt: TGTGCCAGTAGCCGACAGGGGGCCGCCCACGAGCAGTACTTC
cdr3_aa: CASSRQGAAHEQYF

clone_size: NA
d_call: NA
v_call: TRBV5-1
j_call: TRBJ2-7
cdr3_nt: TGCGCCAGCAGCTACCGGGACATCACCTACGAGCAGTACTTC
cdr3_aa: CASSYRDITYEQYF

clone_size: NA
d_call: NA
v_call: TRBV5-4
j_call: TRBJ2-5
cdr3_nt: TGTGCCAGCAGCTCACACGGCGGGCCCGGGGGTAAGACCCAGTACTTC
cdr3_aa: CASSSHGGPGGKTQYF

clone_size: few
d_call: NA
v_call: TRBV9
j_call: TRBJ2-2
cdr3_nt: TGTGCCAGCAGCGTAGCGGGTTTGGGGCACGGAGGGACCGGGGAGCTGTTTTTT
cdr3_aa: CASSVAGLGHGGTGELFF

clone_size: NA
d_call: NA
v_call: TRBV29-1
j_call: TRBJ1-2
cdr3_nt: TGCAGCGTAAGAGTTGCGGGGAGGGGAGACTATGGCTACACCTTC
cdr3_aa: CSVRVAGRGDYGYTF